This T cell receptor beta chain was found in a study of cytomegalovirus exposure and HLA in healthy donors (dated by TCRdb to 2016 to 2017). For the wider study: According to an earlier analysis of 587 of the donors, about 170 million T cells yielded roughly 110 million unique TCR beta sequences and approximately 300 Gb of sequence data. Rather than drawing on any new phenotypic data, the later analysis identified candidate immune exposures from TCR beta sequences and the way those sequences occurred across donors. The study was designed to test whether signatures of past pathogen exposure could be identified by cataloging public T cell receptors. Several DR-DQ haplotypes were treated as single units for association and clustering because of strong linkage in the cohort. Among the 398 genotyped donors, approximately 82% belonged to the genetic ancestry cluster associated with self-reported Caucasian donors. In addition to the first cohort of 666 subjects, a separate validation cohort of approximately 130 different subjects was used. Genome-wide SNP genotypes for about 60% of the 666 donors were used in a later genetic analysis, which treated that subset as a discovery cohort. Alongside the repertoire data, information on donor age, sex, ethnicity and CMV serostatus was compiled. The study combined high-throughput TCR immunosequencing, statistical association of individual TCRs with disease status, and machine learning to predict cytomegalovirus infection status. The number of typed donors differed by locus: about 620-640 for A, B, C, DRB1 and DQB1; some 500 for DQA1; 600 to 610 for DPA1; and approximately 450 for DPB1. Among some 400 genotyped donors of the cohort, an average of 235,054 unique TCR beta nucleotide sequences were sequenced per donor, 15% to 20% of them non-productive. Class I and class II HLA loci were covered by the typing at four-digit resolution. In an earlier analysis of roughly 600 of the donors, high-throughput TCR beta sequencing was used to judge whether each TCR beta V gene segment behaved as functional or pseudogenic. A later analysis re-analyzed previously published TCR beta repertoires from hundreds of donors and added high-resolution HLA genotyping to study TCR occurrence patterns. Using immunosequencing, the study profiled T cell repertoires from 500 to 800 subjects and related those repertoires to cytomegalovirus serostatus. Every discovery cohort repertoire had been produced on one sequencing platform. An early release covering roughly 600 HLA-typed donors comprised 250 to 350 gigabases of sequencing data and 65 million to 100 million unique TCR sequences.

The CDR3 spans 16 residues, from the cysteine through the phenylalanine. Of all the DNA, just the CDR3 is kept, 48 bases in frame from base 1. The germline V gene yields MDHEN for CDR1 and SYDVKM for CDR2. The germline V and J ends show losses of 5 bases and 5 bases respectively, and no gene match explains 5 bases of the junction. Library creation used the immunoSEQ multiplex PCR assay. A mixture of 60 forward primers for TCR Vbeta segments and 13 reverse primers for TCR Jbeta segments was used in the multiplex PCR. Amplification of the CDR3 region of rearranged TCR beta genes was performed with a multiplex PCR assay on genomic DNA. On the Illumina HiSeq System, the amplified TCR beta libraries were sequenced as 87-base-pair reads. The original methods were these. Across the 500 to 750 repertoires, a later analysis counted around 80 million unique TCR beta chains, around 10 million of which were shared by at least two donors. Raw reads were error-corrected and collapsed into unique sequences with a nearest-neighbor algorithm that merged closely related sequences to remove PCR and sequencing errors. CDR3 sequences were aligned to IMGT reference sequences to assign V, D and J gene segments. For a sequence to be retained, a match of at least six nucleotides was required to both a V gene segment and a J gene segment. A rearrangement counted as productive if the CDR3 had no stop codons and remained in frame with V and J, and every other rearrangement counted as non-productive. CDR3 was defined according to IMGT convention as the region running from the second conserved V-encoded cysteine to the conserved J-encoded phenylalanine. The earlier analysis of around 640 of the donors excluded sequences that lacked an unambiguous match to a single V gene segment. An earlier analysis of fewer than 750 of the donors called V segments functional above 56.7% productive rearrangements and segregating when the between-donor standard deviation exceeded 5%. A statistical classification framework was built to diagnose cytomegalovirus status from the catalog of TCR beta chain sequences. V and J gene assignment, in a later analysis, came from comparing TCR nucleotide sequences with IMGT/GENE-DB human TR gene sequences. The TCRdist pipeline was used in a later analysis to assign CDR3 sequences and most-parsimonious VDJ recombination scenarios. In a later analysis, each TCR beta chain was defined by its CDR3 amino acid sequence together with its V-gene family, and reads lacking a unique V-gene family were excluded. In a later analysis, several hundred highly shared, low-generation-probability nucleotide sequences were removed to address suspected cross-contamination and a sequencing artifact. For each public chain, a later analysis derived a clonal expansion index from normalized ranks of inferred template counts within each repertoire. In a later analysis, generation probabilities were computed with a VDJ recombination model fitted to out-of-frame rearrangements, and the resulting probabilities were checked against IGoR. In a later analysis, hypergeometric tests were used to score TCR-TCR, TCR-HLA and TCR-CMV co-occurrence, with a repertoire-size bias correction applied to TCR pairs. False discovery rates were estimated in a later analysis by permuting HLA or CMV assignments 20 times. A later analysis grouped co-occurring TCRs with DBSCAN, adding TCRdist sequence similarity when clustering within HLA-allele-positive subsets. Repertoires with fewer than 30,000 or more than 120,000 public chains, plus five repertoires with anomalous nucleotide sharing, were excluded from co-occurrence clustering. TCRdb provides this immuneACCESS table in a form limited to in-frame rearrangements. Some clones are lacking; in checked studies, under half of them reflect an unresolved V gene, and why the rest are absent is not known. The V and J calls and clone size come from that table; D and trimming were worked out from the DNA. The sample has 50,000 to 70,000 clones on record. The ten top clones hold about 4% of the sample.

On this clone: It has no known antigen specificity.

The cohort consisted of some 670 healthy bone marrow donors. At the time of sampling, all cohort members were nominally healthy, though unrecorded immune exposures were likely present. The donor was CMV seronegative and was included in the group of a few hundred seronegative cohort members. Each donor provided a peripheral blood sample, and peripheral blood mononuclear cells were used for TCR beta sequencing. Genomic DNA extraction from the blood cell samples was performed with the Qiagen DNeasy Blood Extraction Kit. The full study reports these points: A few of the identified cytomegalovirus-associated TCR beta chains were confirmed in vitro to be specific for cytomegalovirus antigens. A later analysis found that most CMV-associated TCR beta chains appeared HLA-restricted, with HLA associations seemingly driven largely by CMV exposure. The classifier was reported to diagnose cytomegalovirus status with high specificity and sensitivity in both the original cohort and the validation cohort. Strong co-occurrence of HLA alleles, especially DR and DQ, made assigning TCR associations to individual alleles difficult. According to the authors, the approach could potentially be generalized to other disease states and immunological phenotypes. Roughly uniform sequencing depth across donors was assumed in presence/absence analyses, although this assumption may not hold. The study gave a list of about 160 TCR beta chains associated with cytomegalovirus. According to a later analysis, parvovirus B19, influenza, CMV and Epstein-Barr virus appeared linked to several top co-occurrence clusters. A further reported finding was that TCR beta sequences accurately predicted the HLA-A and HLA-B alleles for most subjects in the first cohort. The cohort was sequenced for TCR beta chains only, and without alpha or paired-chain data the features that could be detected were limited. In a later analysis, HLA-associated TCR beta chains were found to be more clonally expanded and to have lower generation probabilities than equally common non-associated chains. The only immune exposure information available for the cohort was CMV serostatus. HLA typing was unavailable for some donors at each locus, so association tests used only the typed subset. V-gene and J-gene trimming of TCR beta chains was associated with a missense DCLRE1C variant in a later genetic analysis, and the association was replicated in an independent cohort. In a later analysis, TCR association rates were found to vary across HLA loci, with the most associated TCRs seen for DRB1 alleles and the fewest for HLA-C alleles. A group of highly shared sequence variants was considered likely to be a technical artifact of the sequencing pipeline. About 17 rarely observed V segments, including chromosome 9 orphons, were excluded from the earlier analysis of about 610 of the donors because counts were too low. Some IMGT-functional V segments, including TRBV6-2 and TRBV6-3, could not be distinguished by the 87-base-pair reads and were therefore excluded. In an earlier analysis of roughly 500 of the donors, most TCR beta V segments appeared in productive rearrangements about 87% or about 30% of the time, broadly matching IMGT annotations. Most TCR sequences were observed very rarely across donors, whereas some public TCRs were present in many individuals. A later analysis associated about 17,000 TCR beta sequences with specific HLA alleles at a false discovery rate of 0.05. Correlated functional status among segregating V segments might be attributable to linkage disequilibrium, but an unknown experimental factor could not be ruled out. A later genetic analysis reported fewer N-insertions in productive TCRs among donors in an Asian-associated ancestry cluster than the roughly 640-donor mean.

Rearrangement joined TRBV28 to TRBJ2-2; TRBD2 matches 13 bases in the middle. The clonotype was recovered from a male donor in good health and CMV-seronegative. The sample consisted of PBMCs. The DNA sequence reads TGTGCCAGCAGTCCCTCGGGACTAGCGGGAACCGGGGAGCTGTTTTTT. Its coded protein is CASSPSGLAGTGELFF.